The clone carrying this TCR beta chain came up once. The data are from a study of T cells in localized non-small cell lung cancer. The J segment lost 5 bases and the V segment lost 6 bases, leaving 4 bases of the junction unmatched. Germline-derived CDR1 and CDR2 are SEHNR and FQNEAQ (reference sequence). This CDR3 spans 13 amino acids. Only in-frame clones appear in the TCRdb table, and some are missing; sequencing was by immunoSEQ multiplex PCR. The sample has approximately 57,000 clones; 75% to 90% are singletons. Source: peripheral blood, taken before any cancer treatment. This clonotype was sampled from a woman aged 35-75 years with stage I lung adenocarcinoma. The genes are TRBV7-9 and TRBJ2-5; 9 bases agree with TRBD1. The CDR3 sequence is CASRHDRGETQYF. The CDR3 DNA is TGTGCCAGCAGACACGACAGGGGGGAGACCCAGTACTTC.